The clone carrying this T cell receptor (beta chain) appeared a single time. The data were obtained in a study of blood T cell repertoires in COVID-19. Study-level information: COVID-19 samples, acute and convalescent, were from the United States, Italy and Spain.

This CDR3 comprises 14 residues. Germline CDR1 reads SGHTA; CDR2 reads FQGTGA. V was trimmed by 3 bases and J by 5 bases, leaving 11 bases between them. Study members were between 18 and 89 years old and lived in fewer than 30 US regions. Original data processing: Reference gene primer amplification gave estimated nucleated cell counts. Using immunoSEQ multiplex PCR, the repertoire was profiled, and TCRdb retains in-frame clones only, with some absent. The DNA was the basis for D and trimming; V, J and clone size are from that table. The sample has roughly 220,000 clones; approximately 82% are singletons.

The chain carries TRBV7-3 and TRBJ2-1; D not certain. Sequenced sample: PBMCs or T cells enriched from blood (not recorded which). This receptor was taken from a man aged 35 to 55 who had recovered from COVID-19. CDR3 DNA: TGTGCCAGCAGCTTTGGCGGATTCGACAATGAGCAGTTCTTC. It codes for CASSFGGFDNEQFF. Full variable domain (outside the CDR3, taken from reference TRBV7-3 and TRBJ2-1): GAGVSQTPSNKVTEKGKYVELRCDPISGHTALYWYRQSLGQGPEFLIYFQGTGAADDSGLPNDRFFAVRPEGSVSTLKIQRTERGDSAVYLCASSFGGFDNEQFFGPGTRLTVL.